The next 13 T cell receptor beta chains were all read from a single sample in a study of blood T cell repertoires in COVID-19. This table comes from immunoSEQ multiplex PCR, and its TCRdb copy is limited to in-frame clones, with some not included. Of some 38,000 clones listed, roughly 70% are singletons. Sequenced material: peripheral blood. The receptor set was obtained from a man between 65 and 79 years old with COVID-19, enrolled during active disease.

The rearrangement links TRBV10-1 to TRBJ1-1; unclear D gene. In germline, CDR1 is WNHNN, CDR2 SYGVQD (reference sequence). V lost 4 bases and J 4 bases, leaving 10 bases between the germline ends. This CDR3 is 13 amino acids long. The CDR3 loop reads CASSAERSTEAFF. CDR3 bases: TGCGCCAGCAGTGCCGAGCGCTCCACTGAAGCTTTCTTT.

The J gene is TRBJ2-3, the V gene TRBV5-1, with 7 bases aligning to TRBD2. Germline CDR1 and CDR2: SGHRS and YFSETQ. CDR3 length: 15 amino acids. Trimming cost V 0 bases and J 2 bases; bases outside gene matches: 3. The CDR3 is CASSLEGLITDTQYF. CDR3 bases: TGCGCCAGCAGCTTGGAGGGACTAATCACAGATACGCAGTATTTT.

The chain joins TRBV5-8 to TRBJ1-2; TRBD1 matches at 8 bases. The V segment lost 1 base and the J segment 8 bases; nucleotides outside the gene matches: 7. The germline V gene encodes CDR1 SGHTS and CDR2 YDEGEE. This CDR3 comprises 14 residues. CDR3 residues: CASSLWRTGTGYTF. CDR3 DNA: TGTGCCAGCAGCTTGTGGAGGACAGGGACCGGCTACACCTTC.

This clone rates as medium-sized. The chain uses TRBV10-1 and TRBJ2-5; 12 bases agree with TRBD1. The CDR3 consists of 15 residues. CDR1 and CDR2 from the germline V gene are WNHNN and SYGVQD (reference sequence). With 6 bases clipped from V and 5 bases from J, the junction kept 7 bases outside the gene matches. CDR3 amino acids: CASSPGTGGAETQYF. For the CDR3, the DNA is TGCGCCAGCAGCCCCGGGACAGGGGGCGCGGAGACCCAGTACTTC.

The V gene is TRBV3-1 (or the pseudogene TRBV3-2), the J gene TRBJ2-4; TRBD1 agrees at 7 bases. Germline trimming cut 4 bases from V and 8 bases from J; bases unmatched to any gene: 5. The CDR3 length is 13 residues. Germline loops: CDR1 LGHDT, CDR2 YNNKEL (reference sequence). The CDR3 protein is CASSPTGADIQYF. CDR3 nucleotide sequence: TGTGCCAGCAGCCCCACAGGGGCGGACATTCAGTACTTC.

The rearrangement joins TRBV6-1 to TRBJ2-1, with 7 positions matching TRBD1. Trimming at V came to 0 bases and at J to 2 bases, leaving 4 bases not matched to a gene. The V gene's germline CDR1 is MNHNS and CDR2 SASEGT. The length of the CDR3 is 16 residues. The CDR3 coding sequence is TGTGCCAGCAGTGAAGCCGGGACAGTAACCTACAATGAGCAGTTCTTC. It codes for CASSEAGTVTYNEQFF.

The genes are TRBV30 and TRBJ2-2; D perhaps matches TRBD1 (5 bases). The CDR3 sequence is 14 residues long. Germline V gene data show CDR1 as GTSNPN and CDR2 as SVGIG (reference sequence). Trimming stripped 3 bases from V and 7 bases from J, with 15 bases between. The CDR3 loop is CAWRNLQGGGELFF. DNA for the CDR3: TGTGCCTGGAGAAACCTCCAGGGTGGCGGGGAGCTGTTTTTT.

The J gene is TRBJ2-4, the V gene TRBV11-2, with unresolved D. CDR3 length: 11 residues. V lost 3 bases to trimming and J lost 8 bases, with 5 bases between them. Germline CDR1 and CDR2: SGHAT and FQNNGV. Written as DNA, the CDR3 is TGTGCCAGCAGCTTCACGGACATTCAGTACTTC. Its protein product is CASSFTDIQYF.

The rearrangement uses TRBV3-1 (or the pseudogene TRBV3-2) and TRBJ1-5; 10 bases fit TRBD1. The V gene end was trimmed by 1 base and the J gene end by 7 bases; junction bases not matched to a gene: 4. The germline V gene has CDR1 LGHDT and CDR2 YNNKEL (reference sequence). CDR3 length: 15 residues. The CDR3 spells CASSQGQGARQPQHF. CDR3 DNA: TGTGCCAGCAGCCAAGGACAGGGGGCACGGCAGCCCCAGCATTTT.

The rearrangement links TRBV3-1 (or the pseudogene TRBV3-2) to TRBJ2-3, with D possibly matching TRBD2 (5 bases). Between the trimmed V and J ends, which lost 4 bases and 2 bases, there was a span of 10 bases. The CDR3 contains 14 residues. The V gene's germline CDR1 is LGHDT and CDR2 YNNKEL (reference sequence). CDR3: CASSLAQDTDTQYF. CDR3 nucleotide sequence: TGTGCCAGCAGCCTAGCGCAAGACACAGATACGCAGTATTTT.

V is TRBV19 and J is TRBJ1-3; D remains unclear. Germline values: CDR1 LNHDA, CDR2 SQIVND (reference sequence). Trimming took off 3 bases at V and 4 bases at J, with 10 bases between the two ends. The CDR3 has 14 residues. The CDR3 spells CASSMSGTGNTIYF. Here the CDR3 DNA reads TGTGCCAGTAGTATGTCGGGAACCGGAAACACCATATATTTT.

The rearrangement uses TRBV5-5 and TRBJ2-6; D possibly corresponds to TRBD1 (6 bases). V lost 4 bases and J 0 bases, leaving 14 bases between the germline ends. Germline-derived CDR1 and CDR2 are SGHKS and YYEKEE (reference sequence). CDR3 size: 17 residues. CDR3 sequence: CASSVGQMDSGANVLTF. In DNA, the CDR3 is TGTGCCAGCAGCGTTGGACAGATGGACTCTGGGGCCAACGTCCTGACTTTC.

This clone has more than one count but fewer than ten. The chain carries TRBV2 and TRBJ2-7; TRBD1 matches at 7 bases. Per germline, CDR1 SNHLY and CDR2 FYNNEI. V lost 6 bases to trimming and J lost 3 bases; unmatched junction nucleotides: 8. There are 14 residues in the CDR3. The CDR3 nucleotides are TGTGCCAGCAGGGGACAGTCACATGGCTACGAGCAGTACTTC. It specifies CASRGQSHGYEQYF. Based on the CDR3 plus reference TRBV2 and TRBJ2-7, the full variable domain is EPEVTQTPSHQVTQMGQEVILRCVPISNHLYFYWYRQILGQKVEFLVSFYNNEISEKSEIFDDQFSVERPDGSNFTLKIRSTKLEDSAMYFCASRGQSHGYEQYFGPGTRLTVT.